What follows are 22 T cell receptor beta chains derived from one specimen sequenced in a study of CD4 T cells in relation to SARS-CoV-2 and coronaviruses (dated by TCRdb to the early 2020s). CD4+ T cells from unexposed donors were collected before the COVID-19 pandemic (2011-2018). After less than eleven days of culture, CD4+ T cells were isolated with the EasySep CD4+ T cell isolation kit. The library was generated by the immunoSEQ multiplex PCR assay. The table comes from immuneACCESS by way of TCRdb, which keeps in-frame sequences with V and J called. Part of the clones is missing from these tables; in studies checked, under half for an unresolved V gene and the rest for unknown reasons. The table for this sample lists roughly 18,000 clones; approximately 80% of them were counted only once. Around 28% of the sample lies in the top ten. The antigens of these receptors remain unknown. The material sequenced was CD4+ T cells from PBMCs, cultured in vitro. Receptors originate from a human donor in good health.

The chain links TRBV6-1 to TRBJ2-7, with D possibly matching TRBD2 (6 bases). The CDR3 is 18 amino acids. The V end lost 0 bases, the J end lost 3 bases, and 21 bases lay between the germline ends. Germline V lookup: CDR1 MNHNS, CDR2 SASEGT. The CDR3 sequence: CASSEAGLGGYGRYEQYF. Here the CDR3 DNA reads TGTGCCAGCAGTGAAGCGGGGCTGGGGGGTTACGGACGCTACGAGCAGTACTTC.

The chain uses TRBV30 and TRBJ2-2, with D possibly matching TRBD1 (5 bases). Trimming shortened V by 0 bases and J by 7 bases, and 12 bases separated the two germline ends. CDR3 length equals 14 residues. Germline V CDR1 and CDR2: GTSNPN, SVGIG (reference sequence). CDR3 sequence reads: CAWSVNIQGGELFF. Here the CDR3 DNA reads TGTGCCTGGAGTGTAAATATCCAGGGCGGGGAGCTGTTTTTT.

The chain couples TRBV19 to TRBJ1-2, with no clear D. Per the germline V gene, CDR1 is LNHDA and CDR2 is SQIVND (reference sequence). V was clipped by 3 bases and J by 3 bases, with 14 bases between them. This CDR3 is built from 15 residues. CDR3 in DNA: TGTGCCAGTAGTATCGTGAAAGGGAAGGACTATGGCTACACCTTC. It translates to CASSIVKGKDYGYTF.

With regard to this clone: The junction departs from the called germline gene at one end, perhaps through a read error. The rearrangement uses TRBV5-5 and TRBJ1-1; possibly TRBD1 for D (5 bases). The CDR3 spans 13 residues. Germline V gene lookup returns CDR1 SGHKS and CDR2 YYEKEE (reference sequence). The CDR3 spells CAGRETLNSEAFF. CDR3 in DNA: TGTGCCGGCAGGGAAACCCTTAATAGTGAAGCTTTCTTT.

The chain uses TRBV9 and TRBJ2-5, with a tentative D call TRBD1 (7 bases). Germline CDR1 is SGDLS and CDR2 is YYNGEE. There are 15 residues in the CDR3. Trimming pared 4 bases from V and 3 bases from J, leaving 16 bases between. The CDR3 coding sequence is TGTGCCAGCAGCCCGGGGGACGACAGGGAAGAGACCCAGTACTTC. Translating it yields CASSPGDDREETQYF.

The V gene is TRBV13, the J gene TRBJ1-2; 10 bases are a match to TRBD1. V was clipped by 0 bases and J by 8 bases; unmatched bases: 3. From germline, CDR1 is PRHDT and CDR2 FYEKMQ (reference sequence). The CDR3 runs 14 residues. The CDR3 coding sequence is TGTGCCAGCAGCTTAGGTCCGGGACAGGGGGGCTACACCTTC. Its protein is CASSLGPGQGGYTF.

This rearrangement joins TRBV6-5 to TRBJ1-3; TRBD1 is a possible D gene (6 bases). The CDR3 is made up of 14 amino acids. Germline V gives CDR1 MNHEY, CDR2 SVGAGI. Between the trimmed V and J ends, which lost 7 bases and 1 base, there was a span of 11 bases. This chain's CDR3 is CASTEQGSGNTIYF. The CDR3 nucleotides are TGTGCCAGCACGGAGCAGGGGTCTGGAAACACCATATATTTT.

The chain links TRBV27 to TRBJ2-1, with TRBD2 matching over 10 bases. This CDR3 spans 17 amino acids. After removal of 4 bases from V and 3 bases from J, the junction contained 9 bases not matched to a gene. Germline V gene lookup returns CDR1 MNHEY and CDR2 SMNVEV (reference sequence). CDR3 loop: CASSSRGRTSGYNEQFF. CDR3 nucleotide sequence: TGTGCCAGCAGTTCCCGTGGCCGGACTAGCGGCTACAATGAGCAGTTCTTC.

The chain links TRBV19 to TRBJ1-1; no clear D. Germline CDR1 LNHDA, CDR2 SQIVND (reference sequence). V lost 0 bases and J 1 base, leaving 6 bases between the germline ends. The CDR3 is 14 residues long. CDR3 sequence reads: CASSIEAANTEAFF. DNA for the CDR3: TGTGCCAGTAGTATAGAGGCCGCGAACACTGAAGCTTTCTTT.

V and J are TRBV29-1 and TRBJ2-7, with TRBD2 matching over 8 bases. The V and J ends lost 4 bases and 6 bases, in that order; junction bases with no gene match: 11. This CDR3 has 14 residues. Germline V CDR1 and CDR2: SQVTM, ANQGSEA. The CDR3 nucleotides read TGCAGCGTTGGGAGTAGCGGGGTGCCCCTCGAGCAGTACTTC. Encoded protein: CSVGSSGVPLEQYF.

The chain carries TRBV9 and TRBJ2-1; D remains ambiguous. Germline V gene data show CDR1 as SGDLS and CDR2 as YYNGEE. Trimming removed 0 bases at V and 9 bases at J, with 10 bases between. The CDR3 is 13 residues long. The CDR3 bases are TGTGCCAGCAGCGTAGTAGGCGGCGGTGAGCAGTTCTTC. It translates to CASSVVGGGEQFF. Complete variable domain (other parts from reference TRBV9 and TRBJ2-1): DSGVTQTPKHLITATGQRVTLRCSPRSGDLSVYWYQQSLDQGLQFLIQYYNGEERAKGNILERFSAQQFPDLHSELNLSSLELGDSALYFCASSVVGGGEQFFGPGTRLTVL.

The CDR3: CASSPGTRGFRETQYF. CDR3 nucleotides: TGCGCCAGCAGTCCCGGGACTAGGGGCTTCCGAGAGACCCAGTACTTC. This sequence joins TRBV5-1 and TRBJ2-5; TRBD2 matches at 8 bases. Germline values: CDR1 SGHRS, CDR2 YFSETQ. With 5 bases clipped from V and 4 bases from J, the junction kept 13 bases outside the gene matches. CDR3 length equals 16 residues.

The genes are TRBV2 and TRBJ2-7; the D is unclear. The V and J ends lost 2 bases and 4 bases respectively, with 0 bases between them. Germline loops: CDR1 SNHLY, CDR2 FYNNEI. The length of the CDR3 is 10 residues. CDR3 amino acids: CASSEYEQYF. For the CDR3, the DNA is TGTGCCAGCAGTGAATACGAGCAGTACTTC.

The chain uses TRBV4-1 and TRBJ2-7, with 11 bases matching TRBD1. The CDR3 has 16 amino acids. The ends lost 6 bases at V and 1 base at J; junction bases unmatched: 8. Looked up from germline, CDR1 is MGHRA and CDR2 is YSYEKL. Here the CDR3 DNA reads TGCGCCAGCAGTTTTGGGGGACAGGGGGGATCCTACGAGCAGTACTTC. It is translated as CASSFGGQGGSYEQYF.

The rearrangement joins TRBV20-1 to TRBJ2-1, with 7 nucleotides matching TRBD2. This CDR3 contains 15 residues. The V segment lost 3 bases and the J segment 8 bases; nucleotides outside the gene matches: 13. Germline V CDR1 and CDR2: DFQATT, SNEGSKA (reference sequence). CDR3 residues: CSASPPSGAGDEQFF. The CDR3 DNA is TGCAGTGCTAGTCCCCCGAGCGGGGCGGGAGATGAGCAGTTCTTC.

This chain joins TRBV28 and TRBJ2-3, with D perhaps matching TRBD1 (6 bases). Trimming took off 4 bases at V and 2 bases at J, with 16 bases between the two ends. Germline V gives CDR1 MDHEN, CDR2 SYDVKM. The CDR3 loop spans 16 amino acids. The CDR3 sequence: CASSSLVEGDTDTQYF. The CDR3 DNA follows: TGTGCCAGCAGTTCCCTAGTCGAGGGGGACACAGATACGCAGTATTTT.

This clone was seen only a few times. The genes are TRBV5-1 and TRBJ1-1; D is undetermined. V gave up 2 bases and J gave up 6 bases, with 14 bases separating them. Germline CDR1 is SGHRS and CDR2 is YFSETQ. The CDR3 loop spans 14 amino acids. CDR3 sequence reads: CASSFEGPRSEAFF. CDR3 coding DNA: TGCGCCAGCAGCTTCGAAGGCCCGAGGTCTGAAGCTTTCTTT.

The V call is TRBV14, the J call TRBJ1-2; D is possibly TRBD1 (5 bases). CDR1 SGHDN and CDR2 FVKESK come from the germline V gene. CDR3 length: 14 amino acids. Trimming left V 0 bases short and J 13 bases short, with 18 bases between. CDR3 sequence: CASSQDEGSPQGTF. In DNA form, the CDR3 reads TGTGCCAGCAGCCAAGATGAGGGGAGTCCTCAAGGCACCTTC. The full variable domain, in which reference TRBV14 and TRBJ1-2 provide the parts outside the CDR3, is EAGVTQFPSHSVIEKGQTVTLRCDPISGHDNLYWYRRVMGKEIKFLLHFVKESKQDESGMPNNRFLAERTGGTYSTLKVQPAELEDSGVYFCASSQDEGSPQGTFGSGTRLTVV.

V is TRBV5-6 and J is TRBJ2-5; unclear D gene. The ends were cut back, 4 bases at V and 14 bases at J, with 15 bases in the middle. Per germline, CDR1 SGHDT and CDR2 YYEEEE. The CDR3 extends over 11 amino acids. CDR3 DNA sequence: TGTGCCAGCAGCGGCCCGGGCAGTAGATACTTC. This translates into CASSGPGSRYF.

This clone was recorded once. V is TRBV18 and J is TRBJ1-4; no clear D. V was shortened by 3 bases and J by 8 bases, with 13 bases between the two germline ends. The CDR3 has 14 residues. Per germline, CDR1 KGHSH and CDR2 LQKENI. Here the CDR3 DNA reads TGTGCCAGCTCACCGACTGGGGTTGGCGAAAAACTGTTTTTT. Translating it yields CASSPTGVGEKLFF.

In its sample, this clone was seen once. The CDR3 coding sequence is TGCGCCAGCAGCTCAAAAAATCCTTCGGGACAGGGGATCTTTTTTTACAATGAGCAGTTCTTC. Translating gives CASSSKNPSGQGIFFYNEQFF. The genes are TRBV5-1 and TRBJ2-1; 10 bases are shared with TRBD1. The length of the CDR3 is 21 residues. Germline trimming cut 3 bases from V and 4 bases from J; bases unmatched to any gene: 22. The V gene's germline CDR1 is SGHRS and CDR2 YFSETQ.

V usage is TRBV6-5 and J usage is TRBJ1-1; 9 bases align to TRBD1. The CDR3 totals 14 residues. Germline trimming cut 5 bases from V and 5 bases from J; bases unmatched to any gene: 6. The germline gives CDR1 MNHEY, CDR2 SVGAGI. The CDR3 coding sequence is TGTGCCAGCAGTCCGACAGGGGGGTTAACTGAAGCTTTCTTT. It yields the protein CASSPTGGLTEAFF.